This T cell receptor beta chain was observed in a study of graft-versus-host responses after intestinal transplantation. Clones were sequenced by immunoSEQ multiplex PCR, and TCRdb holds only the in-frame ones, with some missing. The sample includes tens of thousands of clones, 90% to 95% of them seen just once. As to this clone: Antigen: not known.

This CDR3 has 15 residues. CDR1 MNHEY and CDR2 SMNVEV come from the germline V gene (reference sequence). Deletions cut 2 bases from V and 3 bases from J, with 11 bases between. Broader study findings: Some GvH clones appeared in ileal mucosa or blood before recipient bone marrow. There was an association between peak levels of circulating GvH clones and early post-transplant HvG declines.

The material was unstimulated CD8+ T cells sorted from spleen or lymph node cells, obtained before transplant. This chain joins TRBV27 and TRBJ2-1, with D possibly matching TRBD2 (6 bases). This TCR came from a human donor who was the organ donor for an intestinal transplant. The CDR3 region has the DNA TGTGCCAGCAGTTTAGGGGGGACGGTCTACAATGAGCAGTTCTTC. The encoded protein is CASSLGGTVYNEQFF.